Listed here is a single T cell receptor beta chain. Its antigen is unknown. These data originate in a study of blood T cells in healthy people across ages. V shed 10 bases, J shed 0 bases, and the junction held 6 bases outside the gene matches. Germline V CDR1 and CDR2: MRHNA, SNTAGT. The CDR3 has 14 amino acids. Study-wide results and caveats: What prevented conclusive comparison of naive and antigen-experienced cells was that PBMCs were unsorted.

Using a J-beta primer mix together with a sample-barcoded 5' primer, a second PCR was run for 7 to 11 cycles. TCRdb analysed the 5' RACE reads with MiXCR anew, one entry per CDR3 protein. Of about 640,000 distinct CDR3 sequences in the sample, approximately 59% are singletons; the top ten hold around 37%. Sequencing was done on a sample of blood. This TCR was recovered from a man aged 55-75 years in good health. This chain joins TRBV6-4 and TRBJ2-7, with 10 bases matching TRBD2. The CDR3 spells CATLAGASSYEQYF. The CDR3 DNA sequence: TGTGCCACCCTAGCGGGGGCCTCCTCCTACGAGCAGTACTTC.